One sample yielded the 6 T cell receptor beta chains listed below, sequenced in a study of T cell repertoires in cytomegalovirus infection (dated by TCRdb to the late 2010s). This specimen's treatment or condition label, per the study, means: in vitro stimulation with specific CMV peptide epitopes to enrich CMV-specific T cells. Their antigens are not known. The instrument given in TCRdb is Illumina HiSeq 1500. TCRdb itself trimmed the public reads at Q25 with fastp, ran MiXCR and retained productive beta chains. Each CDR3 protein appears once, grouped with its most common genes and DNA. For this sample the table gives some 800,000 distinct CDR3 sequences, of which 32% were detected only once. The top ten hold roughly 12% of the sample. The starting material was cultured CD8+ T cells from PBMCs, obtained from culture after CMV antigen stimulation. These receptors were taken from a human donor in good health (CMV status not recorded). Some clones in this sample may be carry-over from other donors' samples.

CDR3 DNA: TGTGCCAGCAGTTTAACAGGGAATTCCTACGAGCAGTACGTC. This codes for CASSLTGNSYEQYV. The chain has TRBV27 and TRBJ2-7; D perhaps matches TRBD1 (6 bases). This CDR3 has 14 residues. V dropped 2 bases and J dropped 1 base, with 9 bases sitting between them. From germline, CDR1 is MNHEY and CDR2 SMNVEV (reference sequence).

The CDR3 DNA reads as TGTGCCACGACGGGGTCTGAATGGTGCTCGACCGAAGAAGATACGCAGTATTTT. It yields the protein CATTGSEWCSTEEDTQYF. The genes are TRBV24-1 and TRBJ2-3; D perhaps matches TRBD2 (5 bases). CDR1 is KGHDR and CDR2 is SFDVKD in the germline V gene. The V and J ends lost 10 bases and 5 bases respectively, with 30 bases between them. The CDR3 contains 18 residues.

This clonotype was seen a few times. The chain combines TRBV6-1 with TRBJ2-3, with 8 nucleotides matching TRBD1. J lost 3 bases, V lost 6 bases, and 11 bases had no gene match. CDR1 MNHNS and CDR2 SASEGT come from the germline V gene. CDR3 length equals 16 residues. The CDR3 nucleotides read TGTGCCAGCAGGATACTACAGGGGGAAGGGACAGATACGCAGTATTTT. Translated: CASRILQGEGTDTQYF.

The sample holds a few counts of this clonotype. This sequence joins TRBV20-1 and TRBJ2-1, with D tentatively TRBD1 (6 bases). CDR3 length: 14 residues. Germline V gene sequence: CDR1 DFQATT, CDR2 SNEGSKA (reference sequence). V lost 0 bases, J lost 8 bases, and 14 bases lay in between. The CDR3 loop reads CSARDSTGSDEQFF. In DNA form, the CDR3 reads TGCAGTGCTAGAGATAGTACAGGGTCGGATGAGCAGTTCTTC.

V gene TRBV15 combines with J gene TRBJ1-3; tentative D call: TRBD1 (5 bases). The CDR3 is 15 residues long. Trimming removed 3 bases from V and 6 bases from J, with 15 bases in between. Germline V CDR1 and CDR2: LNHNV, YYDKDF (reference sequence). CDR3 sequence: CATSSRDLGLNTIYF. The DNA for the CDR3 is TGTGCCACCAGCAGCCGGGACCTAGGTCTAAACACCATATATTTT.

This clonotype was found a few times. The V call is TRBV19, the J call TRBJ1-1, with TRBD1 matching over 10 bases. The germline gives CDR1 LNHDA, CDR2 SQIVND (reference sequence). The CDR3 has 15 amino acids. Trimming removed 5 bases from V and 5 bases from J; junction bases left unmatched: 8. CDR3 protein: CASSPRTGGWTEAFF. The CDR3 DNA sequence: TGTGCCAGTAGTCCCAGGACAGGGGGGTGGACTGAAGCTTTCTTT.